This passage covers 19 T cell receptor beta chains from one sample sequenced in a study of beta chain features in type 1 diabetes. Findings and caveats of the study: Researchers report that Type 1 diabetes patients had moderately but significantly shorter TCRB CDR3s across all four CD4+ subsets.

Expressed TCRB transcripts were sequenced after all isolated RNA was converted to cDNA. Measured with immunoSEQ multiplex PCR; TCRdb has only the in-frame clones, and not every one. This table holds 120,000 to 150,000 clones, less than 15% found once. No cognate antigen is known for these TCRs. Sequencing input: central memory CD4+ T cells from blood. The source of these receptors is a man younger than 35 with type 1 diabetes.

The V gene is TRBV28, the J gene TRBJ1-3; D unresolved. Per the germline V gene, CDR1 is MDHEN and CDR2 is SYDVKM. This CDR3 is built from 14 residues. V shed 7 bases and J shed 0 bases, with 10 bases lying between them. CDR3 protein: CASTPPGSGNTIYF. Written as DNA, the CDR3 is TGTGCCAGCACCCCGCCCGGCTCTGGAAACACCATATATTTT. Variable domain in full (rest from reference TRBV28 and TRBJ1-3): DVKVTQSSRYLVKRTGEKVFLECVQDMDHENMFWYRQDPGLGLRLIYFSYDVKMKEKGDIPEGYSVSREKKERFSLILESASTNQTSMYLCASTPPGSGNTIYFGEGSWLTVV.

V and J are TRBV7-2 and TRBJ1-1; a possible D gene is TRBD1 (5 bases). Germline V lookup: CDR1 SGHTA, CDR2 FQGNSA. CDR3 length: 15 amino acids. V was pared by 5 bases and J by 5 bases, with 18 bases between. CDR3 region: CASSEWARGGTEAFF. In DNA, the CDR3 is TGTGCCAGCAGCGAATGGGCAAGGGGTGGGACTGAAGCTTTCTTT.

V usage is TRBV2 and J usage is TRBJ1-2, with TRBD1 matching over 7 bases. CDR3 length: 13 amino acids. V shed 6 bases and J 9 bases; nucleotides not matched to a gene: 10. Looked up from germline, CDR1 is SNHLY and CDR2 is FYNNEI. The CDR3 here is CASRTPRDRSYTF. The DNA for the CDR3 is TGTGCCAGCAGGACGCCCAGGGACAGAAGCTACACCTTC.

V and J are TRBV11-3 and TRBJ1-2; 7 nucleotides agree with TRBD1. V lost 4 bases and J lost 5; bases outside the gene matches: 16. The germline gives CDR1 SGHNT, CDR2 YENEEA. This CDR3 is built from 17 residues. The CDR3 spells CASSSGQPGLKQYGYTF. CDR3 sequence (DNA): TGTGCCAGCAGCTCGGGACAGCCGGGCCTCAAACAGTATGGCTACACCTTC.

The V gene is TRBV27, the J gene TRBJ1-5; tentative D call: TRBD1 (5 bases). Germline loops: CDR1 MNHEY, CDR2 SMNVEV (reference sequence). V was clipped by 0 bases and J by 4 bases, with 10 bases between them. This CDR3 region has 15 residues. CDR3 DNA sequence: TGTGCCAGCAGTTTATCGGTCGGGGGTAATCAGCCCCAGCATTTT. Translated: CASSLSVGGNQPQHF.

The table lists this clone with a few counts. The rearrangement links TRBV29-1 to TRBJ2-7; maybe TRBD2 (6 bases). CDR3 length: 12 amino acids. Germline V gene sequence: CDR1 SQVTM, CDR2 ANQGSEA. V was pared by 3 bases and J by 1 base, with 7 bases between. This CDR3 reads CSVDGGSYEQYF. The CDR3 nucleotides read TGCAGCGTTGATGGGGGGTCCTACGAGCAGTACTTC.

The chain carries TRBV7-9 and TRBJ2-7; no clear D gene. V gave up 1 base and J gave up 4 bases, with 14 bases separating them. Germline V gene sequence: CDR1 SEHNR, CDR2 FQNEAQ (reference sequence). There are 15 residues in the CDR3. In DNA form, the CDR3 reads TGTGCCAGCAGCTTAGTCTTTGGAAACGTGTACGAGCAGTACTTC. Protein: CASSLVFGNVYEQYF. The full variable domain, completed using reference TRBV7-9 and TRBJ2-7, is DTGVSQNPRHKITKRGQNVTFRCDPISEHNRLYWYRQTLGQGPEFLTYFQNEAQLEKSRLLSDRFSAERPKGSFSTLEIQRTEQGDSAMYLCASSLVFGNVYEQYFGPGTRLTVT.

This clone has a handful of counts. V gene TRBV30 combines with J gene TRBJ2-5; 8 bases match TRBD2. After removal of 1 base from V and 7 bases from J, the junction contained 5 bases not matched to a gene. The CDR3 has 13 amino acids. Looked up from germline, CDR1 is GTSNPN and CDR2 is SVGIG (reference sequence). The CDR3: CAWSESSGGTQYF. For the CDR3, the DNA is TGTGCCTGGAGTGAAAGCAGCGGGGGGACCCAGTACTTC.

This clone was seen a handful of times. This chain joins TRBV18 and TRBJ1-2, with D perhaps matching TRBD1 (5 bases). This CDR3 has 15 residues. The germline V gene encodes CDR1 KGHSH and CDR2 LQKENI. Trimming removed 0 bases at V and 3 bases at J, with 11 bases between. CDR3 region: CASSPPDGAYYGYTF. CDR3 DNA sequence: TGTGCCAGCTCACCACCAGACGGGGCCTACTATGGCTACACCTTC.

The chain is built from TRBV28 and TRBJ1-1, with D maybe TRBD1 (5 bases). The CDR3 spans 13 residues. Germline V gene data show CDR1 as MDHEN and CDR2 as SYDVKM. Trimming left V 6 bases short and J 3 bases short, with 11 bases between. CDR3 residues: CASSQGRYTEAFF. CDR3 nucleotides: TGTGCCAGCAGCCAGGGACGGTACACTGAAGCTTTCTTT.

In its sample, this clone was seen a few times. The CDR3 protein is CATSRPTGSSYNEQFF. The DNA for the CDR3 is TGTGCCACCAGCAGACCGACAGGTAGCTCCTACAATGAGCAGTTCTTC. The chain has TRBV15 and TRBJ2-1; tentatively, D is TRBD1 (6 bases). The germline V gene encodes CDR1 LNHNV and CDR2 YYDKDF (reference sequence). The ends were cut back, 2 bases at V and 0 bases at J, with 11 bases in the middle. CDR3 length: 16 residues.

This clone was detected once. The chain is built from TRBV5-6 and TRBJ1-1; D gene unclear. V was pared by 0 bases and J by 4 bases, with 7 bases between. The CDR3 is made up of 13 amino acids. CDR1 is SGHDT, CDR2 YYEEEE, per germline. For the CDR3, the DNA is TGTGCCAGCAGCTTGGGAGGCATCACTGAAGCTTTCTTT. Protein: CASSLGGITEAFF.

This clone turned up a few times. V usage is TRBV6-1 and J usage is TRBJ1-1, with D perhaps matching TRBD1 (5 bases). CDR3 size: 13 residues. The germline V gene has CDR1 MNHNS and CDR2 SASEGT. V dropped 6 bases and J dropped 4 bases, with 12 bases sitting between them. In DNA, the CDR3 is TGTGCCAGCAGACTTTGGGGGGGCACTGAAGCTTTCTTT. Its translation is CASRLWGGTEAFF.

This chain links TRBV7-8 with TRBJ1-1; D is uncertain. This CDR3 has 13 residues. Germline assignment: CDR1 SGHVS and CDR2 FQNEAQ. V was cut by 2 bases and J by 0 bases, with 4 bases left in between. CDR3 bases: TGTGCCAGCAGCTTACAACTGAACACTGAAGCTTTCTTT. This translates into CASSLQLNTEAFF.

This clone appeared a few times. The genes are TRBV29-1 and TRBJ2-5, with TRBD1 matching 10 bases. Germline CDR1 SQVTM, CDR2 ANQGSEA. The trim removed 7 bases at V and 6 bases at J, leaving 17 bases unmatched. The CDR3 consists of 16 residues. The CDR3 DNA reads TGCAGCGAACCAGAATTCCGGGACAGGGGAGTAAAGACCCAGTACTTC. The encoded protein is CSEPEFRDRGVKTQYF.

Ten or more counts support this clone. The CDR3 nucleotides read TGCAGCGTTGATGGGGGCACAGATACGCAGTATTTT. It encodes CSVDGGTDTQYF. V gene TRBV29-1 combines with J gene TRBJ2-3, with no clear D. Germline V CDR1 and CDR2: SQVTM, ANQGSEA. There are 12 residues in the CDR3. V lost 3 bases and J lost 1, with 5 bases in between.

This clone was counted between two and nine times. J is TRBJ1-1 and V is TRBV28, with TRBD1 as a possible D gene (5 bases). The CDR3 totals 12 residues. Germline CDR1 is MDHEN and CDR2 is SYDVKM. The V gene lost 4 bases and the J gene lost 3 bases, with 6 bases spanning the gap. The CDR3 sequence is CASSSTDTEAFF. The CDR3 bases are TGTGCCAGCAGTTCGACAGACACTGAAGCTTTCTTT. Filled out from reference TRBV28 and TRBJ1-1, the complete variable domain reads DVKVTQSSRYLVKRTGEKVFLECVQDMDHENMFWYRQDPGLGLRLIYFSYDVKMKEKGDIPEGYSVSREKKERFSLILESASTNQTSMYLCASSSTDTEAFFGQGTRLTVV.

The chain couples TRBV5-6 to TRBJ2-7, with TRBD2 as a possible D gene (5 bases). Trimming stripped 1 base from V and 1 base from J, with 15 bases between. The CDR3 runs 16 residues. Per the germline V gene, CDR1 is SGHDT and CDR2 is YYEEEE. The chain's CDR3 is CASSLSGGRRSYEQYF. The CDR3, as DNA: TGTGCCAGCAGCTTGTCCGGCGGCAGGAGGTCCTACGAGCAGTACTTC.

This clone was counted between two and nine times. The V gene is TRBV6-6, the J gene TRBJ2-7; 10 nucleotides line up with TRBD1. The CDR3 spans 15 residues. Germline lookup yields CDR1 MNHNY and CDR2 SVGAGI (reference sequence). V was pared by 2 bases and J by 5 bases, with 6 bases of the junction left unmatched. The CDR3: CASSYATGGRDEQYF. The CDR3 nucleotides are TGTGCCAGCAGTTACGCGACAGGGGGCCGCGACGAGCAGTACTTC.